This T cell receptor (beta chain) originates from a study of cytomegalovirus exposure and HLA in healthy donors (dated by TCRdb to the late 2010s). For the study in its entirety: In an earlier analysis of 587 of the donors, 250 to 350 Gb of sequence data and 95 million to 130 million unique TCR beta sequences from about 179 million T cells were reported. An early release that covered more than 550 HLA-typed donors contained approximately 300 gigabases of sequencing data and around 85 million unique TCR sequences. Among the roughly 380 genotyped donors, about 85% belonged to the genetic ancestry cluster associated with self-reported Caucasian donors. The study was designed to test whether signatures of past pathogen exposure could be identified by cataloging public T cell receptors. The study used immunosequencing to profile the T cell repertoires of approximately 640 subjects and linked those repertoires to cytomegalovirus serostatus. Along with the approximately 620-subject first cohort, a separate validation cohort of over a hundred different subjects was used. To predict cytomegalovirus infection status, the study combined high-throughput TCR immunosequencing, statistical association of individual TCRs with disease status, and machine learning. In a later analysis, previously published TCR beta repertoires from 550 to 750 donors were re-analyzed and high-resolution HLA genotyping was added so that TCR occurrence patterns could be studied. Rather than drawing on any new phenotypic data, the later analysis identified candidate immune exposures from TCR beta sequences and the way those sequences occurred across donors. An earlier analysis of some 500 of the donors used high-throughput TCR beta sequencing to judge whether each TCR beta V gene segment behaved as functional or pseudogenic. Alongside the repertoire data, information on donor age, sex, ethnicity and CMV serostatus was compiled. Genome-wide SNP genotypes for about 55% of the 666 donors were used in a later genetic analysis, which treated that subset as a discovery cohort. Every repertoire in the discovery cohort had been generated on one and the same sequencing platform. HLA typing included class I and class II loci at four-digit resolution. Typing coverage varied by locus: 629-630 donors for A, B, C, DRB1 and DQB1; under 550 for DQA1; more than 600 for DPA1; approximately 490 for DPB1. A few DR-DQ haplotypes were treated as single units for association and clustering because of strong linkage in the cohort. Among some 400 genotyped donors of the cohort, an average of roughly 240,000 unique TCR beta nucleotide sequences were sequenced per donor, 15% to 20% of them non-productive. Points the paper makes about the study in general: When HLA alleles, especially DR and DQ, strongly co-occurred, attributing TCR associations to individual alleles was difficult. In the study, around 160 TCR beta chains were listed as associated with cytomegalovirus. Some IMGT-functional V segments, including TRBV6-2 and TRBV6-3, could not be told apart with the 87-base-pair reads, so those segments were excluded. Specific HLA alleles were associated with 18,000 or so TCR beta sequences at a false discovery rate of 0.05 in a later analysis. Three of the identified cytomegalovirus-associated TCR beta chains were confirmed in vitro to be specific for cytomegalovirus antigens. Roughly uniform sequencing depth across donors was assumed in presence/absence analyses, although this assumption may not hold. In a later analysis, several top co-occurrence clusters were reported to appear linked to parvovirus B19, influenza, CMV and Epstein-Barr virus. Only TCR beta chains were sequenced in this cohort, and the absence of alpha or paired-chain data limited detectable features. CMV serostatus was the only immune exposure information available for the cohort. In a later analysis, most CMV-associated TCR beta chains were found to appear HLA-restricted, with HLA associations seemingly driven largely by CMV exposure. Compared with equally common non-associated chains, HLA-associated TCR beta chains in a later analysis were more clonally expanded and had lower generation probabilities. An earlier analysis of approximately 600 of the donors showed that most TCR beta V segments appeared in productive rearrangements either about 87% or about 30% of the time, which broadly matched IMGT annotations. Cytomegalovirus status was reported to be diagnosed by the classifier with high specificity and sensitivity in both the original and validation cohorts. About 15 rarely observed V segments, including chromosome 9 orphons, were excluded from the earlier analysis of 550 to 700 of the donors because counts were too low. Most TCR sequences were seen in very few donors, while some public TCRs were found in many individuals. Linkage disequilibrium might explain the correlated functional status among segregating V segments, but an unknown experimental factor could not be excluded. A later analysis found that TCR association rates varied across HLA loci, with DRB1 alleles showing the most associated TCRs and HLA-C alleles the fewest. According to the authors, the approach could potentially be generalized to other disease states and immunological phenotypes. A later genetic analysis reported fewer N-insertions in productive TCRs among donors in an Asian-associated ancestry cluster than the roughly 670-donor mean. V-gene and J-gene trimming of TCR beta chains was associated with a missense DCLRE1C variant in a later genetic analysis, and the association was replicated in an independent cohort. A cluster of highly shared sequence variants was judged likely to be a technical artifact of the sequencing pipeline. A further reported finding was that TCR beta sequences accurately predicted the HLA-A and HLA-B alleles for most subjects in the first cohort. HLA typing was unavailable for some donors at each locus, so association tests used only the typed subset.

CDR3 length: 16 amino acids, cysteine to phenylalanine. Left in the record is the CDR3 DNA by itself, 48 bases read in frame from the first base. Taken from the germline V gene (reference sequence), the CDR1 and CDR2 loops are MNHEY and SMNVEV. After removal of 0 bases from V and 5 bases from J, the junction retains 10 bases not matched to a gene. The cohort was made up of 666 healthy bone marrow donors. All cohort members were sampled while nominally healthy, although unrecorded immune exposures were likely present. The donor was CMV seronegative and belonged to the group of under 400 seronegative cohort members. A peripheral blood sample was collected from each donor, and TCR beta sequencing was performed on peripheral blood mononuclear cells. The Qiagen DNeasy Blood Extraction Kit was used to extract genomic DNA from the blood cell samples. A remark on this clone: Its antigen is unknown. Qualities for individual bases were not recorded, and no much larger clone is one base off.

The method behind the library was the immunoSEQ multiplex PCR assay. For the multiplex PCR, a mixture combining 60 forward primers for TCR Vbeta segments and 13 reverse primers for TCR Jbeta segments was used. The CDR3 region of rearranged TCR beta genes was amplified from genomic DNA by a multiplex PCR assay. On the Illumina HiSeq System, the amplified TCR beta libraries were sequenced as 87-base-pair reads. In the paper's pipeline: In a later analysis, tens of millions of unique TCR beta chains were counted across the approximately 640 repertoires, and approximately 9.9 million of these chains were shared by at least two donors. Raw reads were error-corrected and collapsed into unique sequences by a nearest-neighbor algorithm in which closely related sequences were merged to remove PCR and sequencing errors. Alignment of CDR3 sequences to IMGT reference sequences was used to assign V, D and J gene segments. Each retained sequence needed at least a six-nucleotide match to both a V gene segment and a J gene segment. A rearrangement counted as productive if the CDR3 had no stop codons and remained in frame with V and J, and every other rearrangement counted as non-productive. Following IMGT convention, CDR3 was defined as the stretch from the second conserved V-encoded cysteine up to the conserved J-encoded phenylalanine. The earlier analysis of about 530 of the donors excluded any sequence lacking an unambiguous match to a single V gene segment. In an earlier analysis of some 590 of the donors, a V segment was called functional when productive rearrangements were above 56.7%, and segregating when the standard deviation between donors exceeded 5%. A statistical classification framework was built to diagnose cytomegalovirus status from the catalog of TCR beta chain sequences. V and J gene assignment, in a later analysis, came from comparing TCR nucleotide sequences with IMGT/GENE-DB human TR gene sequences. A later analysis assigned CDR3 sequences and most-parsimonious VDJ recombination scenarios with the TCRdist pipeline. In a later analysis, every TCR beta chain was defined by the combination of its CDR3 amino acid sequence and its V-gene family, and reads without a unique V-gene family were dropped. To address suspected cross-contamination and a sequencing artifact, a later analysis removed roughly 580 highly shared, low-generation-probability nucleotide sequences. In a later analysis, a clonal expansion index was calculated for each public chain from normalized within-repertoire ranks of inferred template counts. In a later analysis, generation probabilities were computed using a VDJ recombination model fitted to out-of-frame rearrangements, and the results were checked against IGoR. Hypergeometric tests were used in a later analysis to score TCR-TCR, TCR-HLA and TCR-CMV co-occurrence, with a repertoire-size bias correction applied to the TCR pairs. To estimate false discovery rates, a later analysis permuted the HLA or CMV assignments 20 times. In a later analysis, co-occurring TCRs were grouped using DBSCAN, and TCRdist sequence similarity was added for clustering within HLA-allele-positive subsets. Repertoires with fewer than 30,000 or more than 120,000 public chains were left out of co-occurrence clustering, as were five repertoires with anomalous nucleotide sharing. TCRdb carries this immuneACCESS record with in-frame sequences only. Its versions omit some clonotypes, under half of them owing to an unresolved V gene in the studies checked, with the rest unexplained. V and J calls and clone size come straight from that table; D and trimming were deduced from the DNA. Here the sample has approximately 140,000 clones; just under 80% occur a single time. In total, the top ten clones hold around 2% of the sample.

The chain joins TRBV27 to TRBJ2-7, with 7 bases aligning to TRBD1. Sequenced: PBMCs. This clonotype was sampled from a woman in her thirties or forties in good health and CMV-seronegative. CDR3 reads: CASSLSRGQRIDEQYF. The sequenced DNA: TGTGCCAGCAGTTTATCGAGGGGACAGCGGATCGACGAGCAGTACTTC.